A selection of T cell receptor beta chains follows, all from one sample in a study of Ad26.COV2.S vaccination and SARS-CoV-2 variants. Clones were sequenced by immunoSEQ multiplex PCR, and TCRdb holds only the in-frame ones, with some missing. The sample lists 430,000 or so clones, roughly nine tenths occurring once. The sequences come from peripheral blood, collected in a trial of Ad26.COV2.S vaccine versus placebo. Receptors originate from a person between 18 and 65 years old who received the Ad26.COV2.S COVID-19 vaccine or a placebo. The CDR3 runs from the conserved cysteine through the conserved F or W. D genes are given only for firm matches. Clone size is stated in some rows and not others, as once, few, many or a class when expanded.

d_gene	j_gene	v_gene	abundance	CDR3aa	CDR3nt
.	TRBJ2-7	TRBV7-9	.	CASSLSTAAYEQYF	TGTGCCAGCAGCTTAAGTACAGCCGCCTACGAGCAGTACTTC
.	TRBJ1-4	TRBV3-1/TRBV3-2	.	CASSQHNEKLFF	TGTGCCAGCAGCCAACATAATGAAAAACTGTTTTTT
TRBD1	TRBJ2-4	TRBV11-3	.	CASSKDRAIAKNIQYF	TGTGCCAGCAGCAAGGACAGGGCGATAGCCAAAAACATTCAGTACTTC
.	TRBJ2-3	TRBV6-4	.	CASSDGREVTDTQYF	TGTGCCAGCAGTGACGGAAGGGAAGTAACAGATACGCAGTATTTT
.	TRBJ1-2	TRBV6-5	once	CASSQSGAYGYTF	TGTGCCAGCAGCCAATCAGGGGCCTATGGCTACACCTTC
.	TRBJ2-2	TRBV5-1	.	CASSLAGPGPGELFF	TGCGCCAGCAGCTTGGCGGGGCCAGGCCCCGGGGAGCTGTTTTTT
.	TRBJ1-2	TRBV30	few	CACSRQSGGYTF	TGTGCCTGTAGCCGACAATCTGGTGGCTACACCTTC
.	TRBJ2-3	TRBV11-2	.	CASSPLRDTQYF	TGTGCCAGCAGCCCCTTACGGGATACGCAGTATTTT
TRBD1	TRBJ1-2	TRBV3-1/TRBV3-2	.	CASSQGDWTGENYGYTF	TGTGCCAGCAGCCAAGGAGATTGGACAGGGGAAAACTATGGCTACACCTTC
.	TRBJ1-1	TRBV25-1	.	CASSDPRRGNTEAFF	TGTGCCAGCAGTGATCCCCGCAGGGGCAACACTGAAGCTTTCTTT
.	TRBJ1-3	TRBV12-5	.	CASGPTGTETGNTIYF	TGTGCTAGTGGTCCGACCGGGACGGAAACTGGAAACACCATATATTTT
TRBD2	TRBJ2-6	TRBV28	.	CASKGDSGNRANVLTF	TGTGCCAGCAAGGGAGATAGCGGGAATCGGGCCAACGTCCTGACTTTC
TRBD1	TRBJ1-3	TRBV4-1	.	CASSRDRVSGNTIYF	TGCGCCAGCAGCCGAGACAGGGTCTCTGGAAACACCATATATTTT
.	TRBJ1-3	TRBV18	.	CASSRAVQGFRNTIYF	TGTGCCAGCTCTCGGGCCGTTCAGGGCTTCCGAAACACCATATATTTT
.	TRBJ1-2	TRBV6-5	.	CASKNYSIPSWTF	TGTGCCAGCAAAAATTATTCAATCCCGAGTTGGACCTTC
.	TRBJ2-1	TRBV5-4	.	CASRFPGDPGLNEQFF	TGTGCCAGCAGGTTCCCGGGGGATCCGGGGCTAAATGAGCAGTTCTTC
TRBD1	TRBJ1-2	TRBV5-1	.	CASSYRRGHLYGYTF	TGCGCCAGCAGCTACCGCAGGGGGCACCTATATGGCTACACCTTC
.	TRBJ1-6	TRBV20-1	.	CSASSNSPLHF	TGCAGTGCTAGTTCCAATTCACCCCTCCACTTT
.	TRBJ1-2	TRBV5-1	.	CASSLGGGDLGGYTF	TGCGCCAGCAGCTTGGGAGGTGGGGACCTAGGAGGCTACACCTTC
TRBD2	TRBJ2-3	TRBV7-6	.	CASSGASGRFIADTQYF	TGTGCCAGCTCTGGGGCTAGCGGGAGATTTATAGCAGATACGCAGTATTTT
TRBD1	TRBJ2-3	TRBV28	.	CASSVTGEEDTQYF	TGTGCCAGCAGTGTGACAGGGGAGGAGGATACGCAGTATTTT
TRBD1	TRBJ1-6	TRBV6-5	.	CASRGQGTARPLHF	TGTGCCAGCAGGGGACAGGGCACCGCCCGGCCCCTCCACTTT
TRBD2	TRBJ2-5	TRBV5-4	.	CASSLSGTRPQETQYF	TGTGCCAGCAGCTTATCCGGGACTAGGCCCCAAGAGACCCAGTACTTC
.	TRBJ2-5	TRBV15	.	CATSRDRGAHRETQYF	TGTGCCACCAGCAGAGATCGGGGGGCCCACAGGGAGACCCAGTACTTC
.	TRBJ2-3	TRBV7-2	once	CASSPPGPLQYF	TGTGCCAGCAGCCCGCCGGGACCCTTGCAGTATTTT
.	TRBJ1-4	TRBV11-3	.	CASSLGANEKLFF	TGTGCCAGCAGCTTGGGTGCTAATGAAAAACTGTTTTTT
TRBD2	TRBJ2-2	TRBV3-1/TRBV3-2	.	CASNQPAGVGHGELFF	TGTGCCAGCAACCAACCGGCGGGAGTTGGGCACGGGGAGCTGTTTTTT
TRBD1	TRBJ2-1	TRBV2	once	CAVNPGTGGGEQFF	TGTGCCGTCAACCCCGGGACAGGGGGTGGGGAGCAGTTCTTC
.	TRBJ1-2	TRBV7-6	.	CASSSAFRGANYGYTF	TGTGCCAGCAGCTCGGCCTTCAGGGGCGCAAACTATGGCTACACCTTC
TRBD1	TRBJ1-1	TRBV28	.	CASSVGQWNTEAFF	TGTGCCAGCAGTGTGGGACAGTGGAACACTGAAGCTTTCTTT
.	TRBJ1-1	TRBV28	.	CASTRAGGSTEAFF	TGTGCCAGCACCCGAGCGGGGGGCAGTACTGAAGCTTTCTTT
.	TRBJ2-5	TRBV6-5	.	CASSYSPGLQETQYF	TGTGCCAGCAGTTACTCCCCAGGGCTCCAAGAGACCCAGTACTTC
.	TRBJ2-5	TRBV27	.	CASRPLSPKETQYF	TGTGCCAGCAGGCCCCTTTCGCCTAAAGAGACCCAGTACTTC
TRBD2	TRBJ2-5	TRBV24-1	.	CATSDLAGVEETQYF	TGTGCCACCAGTGACTTAGCGGGAGTAGAGGAGACCCAGTACTTC
.	TRBJ2-1	TRBV27	.	CASSLWVMDEQFF	TGTGCCAGCAGTTTATGGGTAATGGATGAGCAGTTCTTC
.	TRBJ2-2	TRBV27	.	CATSPGGFILTGELFF	TGTGCCACTTCTCCTGGGGGGTTTATCCTTACCGGGGAGCTGTTTTTT
TRBD2	TRBJ2-1	TRBV27	.	CASSSWTSVRNEQFF	TGTGCCAGCAGTTCCTGGACTAGCGTACGCAATGAGCAGTTCTTC
TRBD2	TRBJ2-1	TRBV27	.	CASSFGSGGPYNEQFF	TGTGCCAGCAGTTTCGGGAGCGGGGGCCCCTACAATGAGCAGTTCTTC
.	TRBJ1-1	TRBV27	once	CASSLNRNTEAFF	TGTGCCAGCAGTTTGAACAGGAACACTGAAGCTTTCTTT
TRBD1	TRBJ1-2	TRBV2	.	CASLRDSYGYTF	TGTGCCAGCCTCCGGGACAGCTATGGCTACACCTTC
TRBD2	TRBJ2-3	TRBV7-9	.	CASSFRVLAGGTDTQYF	TGTGCCAGCAGCTTCCGGGTCCTAGCGGGGGGCACAGATACGCAGTATTTT
.	TRBJ2-1	TRBV6-5	.	CASSFAGLSSYNEQFF	TGTGCCAGCAGTTTTGCGGGCTTAAGCTCCTACAATGAGCAGTTCTTC
.	TRBJ2-5	TRBV2	.	CASQRRGVGNWETQYF	TGTGCCAGCCAGAGGCGGGGAGTGGGGAACTGGGAGACCCAGTACTTC
.	TRBJ2-1	TRBV7-6	.	CASRATGSTFF	TGTGCCAGCAGGGCAACAGGAAGTACGTTCTTC
.	TRBJ1-5	TRBV2	.	CASSEGGRNRYSNQPQHF	TGTGCCAGCAGTGAAGGAGGAAGGAACCGCTATAGCAATCAGCCCCAGCATTTT
.	TRBJ1-5	TRBV5-4	.	CASSFEGGQPQHF	TGTGCCAGCAGCTTCGAGGGTGGTCAGCCCCAGCATTTT
.	TRBJ1-1	TRBV7-8	.	CASSLVGGEAFF	TGTGCCAGCAGCTTAGTAGGGGGAGAAGCTTTCTTT
.	TRBJ2-7	TRBV18	.	CASSPDSYEQYF	TGTGCCAGCTCACCCGACAGTTACGAGCAGTACTTC
TRBD1	TRBJ2-5	TRBV5-6	.	CASTTLSGTGVQETQYF	TGTGCCAGCACCACCCTCTCCGGGACAGGGGTTCAAGAGACCCAGTACTTC
.	TRBJ2-5	TRBV11-3	.	CASLRDEQETQYF	TGTGCCAGCCTTAGGGACGAACAAGAGACCCAGTACTTC
TRBD1	TRBJ1-5	TRBV5-1	.	CASSLGTDPYQPQHF	TGCGCCAGCAGCCTTGGGACAGACCCGTATCAGCCCCAGCATTTT
.	TRBJ1-3	TRBV19	.	CASKAGARGNTIYF	TGTGCCAGTAAGGCAGGGGCTCGAGGAAACACCATATATTTT
.	TRBJ1-5	TRBV30	many	CAFSTDSNQPQHF	TGTGCCTTCTCGACTGATAGCAATCAGCCCCAGCATTTT
.	TRBJ2-7	TRBV5-1	.	CASSLTTYEQYF	TGCGCCAGCAGCTTGACCACATACGAGCAGTACTTC
.	TRBJ2-1	TRBV5-1	.	CASSLGGSTYNEQFF	TGCGCCAGCAGCTTGGGCGGCAGCACCTACAATGAGCAGTTCTTC